The 21 T cell receptor beta chains below all came from one sample that was sequenced in a study of blood T cell repertoires in COVID-19. Assay used: immunoSEQ multiplex PCR; TCRdb lists only in-frame clones, some missing. The sample has a few hundred thousand clones, 80% to 90% seen once. The sample taken for sequencing was PBMCs or T cells enriched from blood (not recorded which). The receptors were gathered from a man younger than 30 who had recovered from COVID-19.

The rearrangement uses TRBV7-8 and TRBJ1-2; D unclear. The germline V gene encodes CDR1 SGHVS and CDR2 FQNEAQ. V dropped 4 bases and J dropped 8 bases, with 11 bases sitting between them. The CDR3 is made up of 12 amino acids. The chain's CDR3 is CASSSQLRGYTF. CDR3 bases: TGTGCCAGCAGCTCCCAATTGAGGGGCTACACCTTC.

This chain connects TRBV25-1 to TRBJ2-5; D gene uncertain. The CDR3 spans 14 residues. The V end was cut by 4 bases, the J end by 1 base, with 10 bases between. Germline loops: CDR1 MGHDK, CDR2 SYGVNS. The CDR3 nucleotides are TGTGCCAGCAGTGCTAAAGCCTTCCAAGAGACCCAGTACTTC. This codes for CASSAKAFQETQYF.

This chain joins TRBV4-2 and TRBJ2-5; 9 bases are a match to TRBD1. Unmatched junction bases numbered 4, after V lost 1 base and J lost 4 bases. This CDR3 has 15 amino acids. Germline assignment: CDR1 LGHNA and CDR2 YNFKEQ. The CDR3 loop is CASSQGTGVGETQYF. In nucleotides, the CDR3 is TGTGCCAGCAGCCAAGGGACAGGGGTCGGAGAGACCCAGTACTTC.

The chain is built from TRBV4-1 and TRBJ1-2, with D tentatively TRBD1 (6 bases). V gave up 8 bases and J gave up 6 bases, with 16 bases separating them. The germline V gene has CDR1 MGHRA and CDR2 YSYEKL. The CDR3 totals 13 residues. The CDR3 here is CASGPGAPDGYTF. In nucleotides, the CDR3 is TGCGCCAGCGGCCCAGGGGCGCCGGATGGCTACACCTTC.

This chain joins TRBV11-3 and TRBJ1-1, with D unresolved. CDR3 length: 15 amino acids. The ends were cut back, 2 bases at V and 1 base at J, with 11 bases in the middle. Germline V lookup: CDR1 SGHNT, CDR2 YENEEA. The CDR3 loop reads CASSLSSAQNTEAFF. The CDR3 region has the DNA TGTGCCAGCAGCTTATCGTCAGCGCAGAACACTGAAGCTTTCTTT.

The V call is TRBV15, the J call TRBJ1-3; tentative D call: TRBD1 (6 bases). V was shortened by 3 bases and J by 4 bases, with 10 bases between the two germline ends. This CDR3 comprises 14 residues. Germline V gene data show CDR1 as LNHNV and CDR2 as YYDKDF (reference sequence). The CDR3 coding sequence is TGTGCCACCAGCAGGACCGGGACAGGAAACACCATATATTTT. Translated: CATSRTGTGNTIYF. The whole variable domain, filled in from reference TRBV15 and TRBJ1-3, reads DAMVIQNPRYQVTQFGKPVTLSCSQTLNHNVMYWYQQKSSQAPKLLFHYYDKDFNNEADTPDNFQSRRPNTSFCFLDIRSPGLGDTAMYLCATSRTGTGNTIYFGEGSWLTVV.

V gene TRBV9 combines with J gene TRBJ1-3, with D perhaps TRBD1 (5 bases). Germline V gene lookup returns CDR1 SGDLS and CDR2 YYNGEE. The CDR3 loop spans 15 amino acids. The V end was cut by 0 bases, the J end by 1 base, with 8 bases between. The CDR3 loop reads CASSVGGKSGNTIYF. CDR3 nucleotide sequence: TGTGCCAGCAGCGTAGGGGGCAAGTCTGGAAACACCATATATTTT.

J is TRBJ1-1 and V is TRBV24-1; tentative D call: TRBD1 (6 bases). V was trimmed by 3 bases and J by 10 bases, leaving 17 bases between them. The length of the CDR3 is 14 residues. CDR1 and CDR2 from the germline V gene are KGHDR and SFDVKD. The CDR3 DNA follows: TGTGCCACCAGTGATACCGACAGGTATCGGGGAGCTTTCTTT. This codes for CATSDTDRYRGAFF.

Concerning this clone itself: Mismatch with germline at one junction end may stem from a read error. The chain couples TRBV7-6 to TRBJ1-3; 7 nucleotides line up with TRBD1. CDR1 SGHVS and CDR2 FNYEAQ come from the germline V gene. The CDR3 has 16 residues. CDR3 loop: CASTLSGGGGGNTIYF. The CDR3 DNA reads as TGTGCCAGCACCTTAAGTGGAGGGGGCGGTGGAAACACCATATATTTT. The variable domain in full, completed from reference TRBV7-6 and TRBJ1-3, reads GAGVSQSPRYKVTKRGQDVALRCDPISGHVSLYWYRQALGQGPEFLTYFNYEAQQDKSGLPNDRFSAERPEGSISTLTIQRTEQRDSAMYRCASTLSGGGGGNTIYFGEGSWLTVV.

This chain joins TRBV19 and TRBJ2-7, with 7 positions matching TRBD1. CDR3 length equals 14 residues. Germline-derived CDR1 and CDR2 are LNHDA and SQIVND (reference sequence). After removal of 4 bases from V and 1 base from J, the junction contained 4 bases not matched to a gene. CDR3: CASSKPQGSYEQYF. The CDR3 DNA is TGTGCCAGTAGTAAACCACAGGGGTCCTACGAGCAGTACTTC. Filled out from reference TRBV19 and TRBJ2-7, the complete variable domain reads DGGITQSPKYLFRKEGQNVTLSCEQNLNHDAMYWYRQDPGQGLRLIYYSQIVNDFQKGDIAEGYSVSREKKESFPLTVTSAQKNPTAFYLCASSKPQGSYEQYFGPGTRLTVT.

This chain joins TRBV30 and TRBJ2-7, with 11 bases matching TRBD2. Germline V gene lookup returns CDR1 GTSNPN and CDR2 SVGIG (reference sequence). CDR3 size: 13 residues. With 3 bases clipped from V and 9 bases from J, the junction kept 7 bases outside the gene matches. CDR3 sequence (DNA): TGTGCCTGGAGAATGACTAGCGGGAAAGTGCAGTACTTC. This encodes CAWRMTSGKVQYF.

The V gene is TRBV7-9, the J gene TRBJ2-3; 8 nucleotides agree with TRBD1. Germline CDR1 is SEHNR and CDR2 is FQNEAQ (reference sequence). This CDR3 spans 14 amino acids. The ends lost 5 bases at V and 3 bases at J; junction bases unmatched: 4. CDR3 DNA sequence: TGTGCCAGCAGCATCACAGGGGGAACAGATACGCAGTATTTT. This codes for CASSITGGTDTQYF.

The chain combines TRBV30 with TRBJ1-2; TRBD1 matches 11 bases. Germline trimming cut 3 bases from V and 2 bases from J; bases unmatched to any gene: 2. The CDR3 spans 14 residues. Germline V lookup: CDR1 GTSNPN, CDR2 SVGIG (reference sequence). The CDR3 region is CAWSRTGGNYGYTF. The CDR3 DNA reads as TGTGCCTGGAGCAGGACAGGGGGCAACTATGGCTACACCTTC.

This clone has just a few counts. The chain carries TRBV7-2 and TRBJ2-1, with TRBD2 as a possible D gene (6 bases). This CDR3 has 18 residues. Per the germline V gene, CDR1 is SGHTA and CDR2 is FQGNSA. The V end was cut by 5 bases, the J end by 0 bases, with 20 bases between. Written as DNA, the CDR3 is TGTGCCAGCAGCCAGGGCTCGGGAGTGGGGAGCTCCTACAATGAGCAGTTCTTC. Its translation: CASSQGSGVGSSYNEQFF.

Here the CDR3 reads CASSLRQGKLYGYTF. CDR3 bases: TGTGCCAGCAGTCTGCGACAGGGAAAGCTCTATGGCTACACCTTC. The chain is built from TRBV28 and TRBJ1-2; the match to TRBD1 covers 7 bases. The CDR3 sequence is 15 residues long. CDR1 and CDR2 (germline): MDHEN, SYDVKM. The J segment lost 4 bases and the V segment lost 5 bases, leaving 10 bases of the junction unmatched.

This clone came up once. This CDR3 reads CASSLTGQGYHNEQFF. The CDR3 nucleotides read TGTGCCAGCAGTTTAACGGGACAGGGCTATCACAATGAGCAGTTCTTC. This rearrangement joins TRBV28 to TRBJ2-1; TRBD1 aligns across 9 bases. The CDR3 has 16 amino acids. V lost 2 bases and J lost 5; bases outside the gene matches: 7. Looked up from germline, CDR1 is MDHEN and CDR2 is SYDVKM. Together with reference TRBV28 and TRBJ2-1, the CDR3 gives the full variable domain: DVKVTQSSRYLVKRTGEKVFLECVQDMDHENMFWYRQDPGLGLRLIYFSYDVKMKEKGDIPEGYSVSREKKERFSLILESASTNQTSMYLCASSLTGQGYHNEQFFGPGTRLTVL.

The chain recombines TRBV30 with TRBJ1-1; 9 bases are shared with TRBD1. V lost 4 bases to trimming and J lost 7 bases; unmatched junction nucleotides: 7. The CDR3 runs 13 residues. In germline, CDR1 is GTSNPN, CDR2 SVGIG (reference sequence). The CDR3 reads CAWTPQGAGEAFF. The CDR3, as DNA: TGTGCCTGGACTCCACAGGGGGCTGGTGAAGCTTTCTTT.

This chain's CDR3 is CASSWGSRGNTEAFF. The CDR3 bases are TGTGCCAGCAGCTGGGGGAGCAGGGGTAACACTGAAGCTTTCTTT. The chain joins TRBV7-9 to TRBJ1-1; perhaps TRBD1 as D (6 bases). This CDR3 has 15 residues. The V and J ends lost 4 bases and 2 bases respectively, with 14 bases between them. Germline assignment: CDR1 SEHNR and CDR2 FQNEAQ (reference sequence).

The chain links TRBV5-4 to TRBJ1-6; D perhaps matches TRBD1 (5 bases). V dropped 2 bases and J dropped 5 bases, with 11 bases sitting between them. This CDR3 has 15 amino acids. CDR1 is SGHNT and CDR2 is YYREEE in the germline V gene (reference sequence). The CDR3 bases are TGTGCCAGCAGCTTAGGGGTTGCGAATAATTCACCCCTCCACTTT. This sequence encodes CASSLGVANNSPLHF.

The chain has TRBV19 and TRBJ1-5; D ambiguous. Per germline, CDR1 LNHDA and CDR2 SQIVND (reference sequence). This CDR3 region has 13 residues. The V and J ends lost 7 bases and 6 bases respectively, with 13 bases between them. The CDR3, as DNA: TGTGCCAGTATCCAAGGCGGGAGTCAGCCCCAGCATTTT. Amino acid sequence: CASIQGGSQPQHF. Full variable domain (missing parts from reference TRBV19 and TRBJ1-5): DGGITQSPKYLFRKEGQNVTLSCEQNLNHDAMYWYRQDPGQGLRLIYYSQIVNDFQKGDIAEGYSVSREKKESFPLTVTSAQKNPTAFYLCASIQGGSQPQHFGDGTRLSIL.

V usage is TRBV30 and J usage is TRBJ2-7; D might be TRBD1 (6 bases). The ends were cut back, 2 bases at V and 2 bases at J, with 19 bases in the middle. The CDR3 has 16 residues. CDR1 GTSNPN and CDR2 SVGIG come from the germline V gene (reference sequence). Written as DNA, the CDR3 is TGTGCCTGGAGTCGTACCGGGACAAGCTATACCTACGAGCAGTACTTC. The encoded protein is CAWSRTGTSYTYEQYF.